The rows below give T cell receptor beta chains drawn from one sample of a study of CD8 T cells in ankylosing spondylitis. TCRdb reprocessed the 5' RACE reads with MiXCR, giving one entry per CDR3 protein. The sample holds fewer than 500,000 distinct CDR3 sequences; roughly a quarter are singletons and the top ten take under 0.9%. The sequenced material came from blood, either unsorted or a sorted T cell fraction (not recorded which). These receptors were obtained from a male donor with ankylosing spondylitis. CDR3s include the opening cysteine and the closing phenylalanine or tryptophan. A D gene is named only where the DNA matches it firmly. Clone size is shown for a subset of rows, as once, few, many or a class of expanded clone.

.	TRBV6-2/TRBV6-3	.	TRBJ2-5	TGTGCCAGCAGTTCGCGACGGAACCAAGAGACCCAGTACTTC	CASSSRRNQETQYF
.	TRBV7-2	few	TRBJ2-3	TGTGCCAGCAGCCTCCTTGGGCGGAGCACAGATACGCAGTATTTT	CASSLLGRSTDTQYF
.	TRBV12-3/TRBV12-4	.	TRBJ2-3	TGTGCCAGCAGTACCAGGGCAGATACGCAGTATTTT	CASSTRADTQYF
.	TRBV14	.	TRBJ2-2	TGTGCCAGCAGCCCCTCGCGAGGGGGGTCGGTGGCCGGGGAGCTGTTTTTT	CASSPSRGGSVAGELFF
.	TRBV4-1	.	TRBJ2-3	TGCGCCAGCAGCCAAGCGGGTTTGGGCACAGATACGCAGTATTTT	CASSQAGLGTDTQYF
.	TRBV12-5	few	TRBJ2-7	TGTGCTAGTGGTTCCAACGGAACGCCTTATTCCTACGAGCAGTACTTC	CASGSNGTPYSYEQYF
.	TRBV6-2/TRBV6-3	few	TRBJ2-3	TGTGCCAGCAGTTATGTCGGGAGAACAGATACGCAGTATTTT	CASSYVGRTDTQYF
TRBD1	TRBV2	few	TRBJ2-1	TGTGCCAGCACCCGGGACAGCGGATGGAATGAGCAGTTCTTC	CASTRDSGWNEQFF
.	TRBV5-1	few	TRBJ2-5	TGCGCCAGCAGACTTCAAGTGTGGCAAGAGACCCAGTACTTC	CASRLQVWQETQYF
TRBD1	TRBV5-6	few	TRBJ1-5	TGTGCCAGCAGCTTCTGGGGACAGGTCAATCAGCCCCAGCATTTT	CASSFWGQVNQPQHF
.	TRBV20-1	.	TRBJ2-2	TGCAGTGCTAGATCGCGCGGAGGGAACACCGGGGAGCTGTTTTTT	CSARSRGGNTGELFF
.	TRBV29-1	few	TRBJ2-7	TGCAGCGCCACTCTACCGGACGGTGGCTACGAGCAGTACTTC	CSATLPDGGYEQYF
.	TRBV7-9	few	TRBJ2-1	TGTGCCAGCACCGACCAGGGGCACAATGAGCAGTTCTTC	CASTDQGHNEQFF
TRBD2	TRBV20-1	few	TRBJ2-1	TGCAAGTCTGGCGGGAGCTCCTACAATGAGCAGTTCTTC	CKSGGSSYNEQFF
.	TRBV12-3/TRBV12-4	few	TRBJ1-5	TGTGCCAGCAGTTTCTTGGGGGGCGAACAGCCCCAGCATTTT	CASSFLGGEQPQHF
TRBD1	TRBV5-1	few	TRBJ2-6	TGCGCCAGCACCCGGAAGACAGGGGTTGGGGCCAACGTCCTGACTTTC	CASTRKTGVGANVLTF
TRBD1	TRBV12-3/TRBV12-4	.	TRBJ2-5	TGTGCCAGCAGTACGAATATTGGGACAGCCCAAGAGACCCAGTACTTC	CASSTNIGTAQETQYF
TRBD1	TRBV4-2	.	TRBJ1-6	TGTGCCAGCAGCCCCAGGGAGGGGGCTTATAATTCACCCCTCCACTTT	CASSPREGAYNSPLHF
.	TRBV5-6	.	TRBJ2-2	TGTGCCAGCAGCTTGAGTCAGTGGGCCGGGGAGCTGTTTTTT	CASSLSQWAGELFF
.	TRBV20-1	few	TRBJ2-5	TGCAGTGCTCCCGGACTCGCGATCCAAGAGACCCAGTACTTC	CSAPGLAIQETQYF
TRBD2	TRBV24-1	.	TRBJ2-3	TGTGCCACCAGTGATTTCTACCTAGCGGGAGGAACAGATACGCAGTATTTT	CATSDFYLAGGTDTQYF
.	TRBV29-1	.	TRBJ2-1	TGCAGCGCCAGCAAGGTAACCGACAATGAGCAGTTCTTC	CSASKVTDNEQFF
TRBD2	TRBV7-2	few	TRBJ2-1	TGTGCCAGCAGCTTATGGGTTGGGACTAGCAGCAACAATGAGCAGTTCTTC	CASSLWVGTSSNNEQFF
TRBD2	TRBV20-1	few	TRBJ2-1	TGCAGTGCCCGGAAGACTAGCGGGGGCTCCTACAATGAGCAGTTCTTC	CSARKTSGGSYNEQFF
.	TRBV7-2	few	TRBJ1-1	TGTGCCAGCAGCGAGGGTCGTGGGAACACTGAAGCTTTCTTT	CASSEGRGNTEAFF
.	TRBV5-1	.	TRBJ2-7	TGCGCCAGCAGATGGGGGGCGGACAGCTCCTACGAGCAGTACTTC	CASRWGADSSYEQYF
.	TRBV20-1	.	TRBJ1-2	TGCCGTGCCTCCGACAGACTTAACTATGGCTACACCTTC	CRASDRLNYGYTF
TRBD1	TRBV4-2	few	TRBJ2-2	TGTGCCAGCAGCACCAGCAGGGGGCAGAACACCGGGGAGCTGTTTTTT	CASSTSRGQNTGELFF
.	TRBV10-3	few	TRBJ2-3	TGTGCCATCAGTGTTGACAGGAACACAGATACGCAGTATTTT	CAISVDRNTDTQYF
.	TRBV7-8	.	TRBJ1-1	TGTGCCAGCAGCTTAGACTCCGGGGGTTGGGCTTTCTTT	CASSLDSGGWAFF
TRBD2	TRBV5-1	few	TRBJ2-3	TGCGCCAGCAGCCCGACCCCTAGCGGGAGGAGCACAGATACGCAGTATTTT	CASSPTPSGRSTDTQYF
.	TRBV4-2	many	TRBJ2-3	TGTGCCAGCAGCCAAGATATAGGGCCGGCAGATACGCAGTATTTT	CASSQDIGPADTQYF
TRBD2	TRBV20-1	few	TRBJ2-7	TGCAGTGCTGGGGCCTCTGGACTAGCGGGTTTCTACGAGCAGTACTTC	CSAGASGLAGFYEQYF
.	TRBV7-9	.	TRBJ1-2	TGTGCCAGCAGACGAGAGGCAGGACCCTTAGAGACCTTC	CASRREAGPLETF
TRBD2	TRBV5-1	.	TRBJ2-2	TGCGCCAGCAGCCTGGGGACTAGCGGGAACGGGGAGCTGTTTTTT	CASSLGTSGNGELFF
.	TRBV7-9	.	TRBJ2-6	TGTGCCAGCAGCTTAGGCAGAGCTGGGGCCAACGTCCTGACTTTC	CASSLGRAGANVLTF
TRBD2	TRBV7-2	.	TRBJ2-3	TGTGCCAGCAGCTCGGGACTAGCGGGGCTATCGCAGTATTTT	CASSSGLAGLSQYF
.	TRBV12-3/TRBV12-4	many	TRBJ2-7	TGTGCCAGCTCAGTCTCCTACGAGCAGTACTTC	CASSVSYEQYF
.	TRBV5-6	.	TRBJ2-1	TGTGCCAGCAGCTTGGAACAGACGTCCTACAATGAGCAGTTCTTC	CASSLEQTSYNEQFF
.	TRBV5-1	.	TRBJ2-2	TGCGCCAGCAGCATATGGGCCCGAAGAGCGAGCACCGGGGAGCTGTTTTTT	CASSIWARRASTGELFF
.	TRBV12-3/TRBV12-4	.	TRBJ2-5	TGTGCCAGCAGTTTAGCGCGAGGGAGGCGGTACCAAGAGACCCAGTACTTC	CASSLARGRRYQETQYF
TRBD1	TRBV6-1	.	TRBJ1-4	TGTGCCAGCAGTGCGACAGGGATTGGTGAAAAACTGTTTTTT	CASSATGIGEKLFF
TRBD1	TRBV11-2	.	TRBJ1-2	TGTGCCAGCAGCCCTTTGGGGGACAGCTTCGGCTACACCTTC	CASSPLGDSFGYTF
.	TRBV20-1	few	TRBJ2-1	TGCAGTGCTAGTTTCGGGGGACTTGACAATGAGCAGTTCTTC	CSASFGGLDNEQFF
.	TRBV29-1	many	TRBJ2-2	TGCAGCGTTGTGGGTGGCAGGAGCACCGGGGAGCTGTTTTTT	CSVVGGRSTGELFF
TRBD2	TRBV20-1	.	TRBJ2-2	TGCAGTGCTAGAGATCTTAGCGGGAGTGCCGGGGAGCTGTTTTTT	CSARDLSGSAGELFF
.	TRBV12-3/TRBV12-4	many	TRBJ2-5	TGTGCCAGCAGCCCCGGGCAGGGCGTATGGGAGACCCAGTACTTC	CASSPGQGVWETQYF
TRBD1	TRBV5-1	.	TRBJ2-1	TGCGCCAGCAGCTCCGGGACAGGGGGCGATCGGGGGCAGTTCTTC	CASSSGTGGDRGQFF
.	TRBV12-3/TRBV12-4	.	TRBJ1-5	TGTGCCAGCAGTCCATCAGGCCGCAGGAATCAGCCCCAGCATTTT	CASSPSGRRNQPQHF
TRBD1	TRBV29-1	.	TRBJ2-3	TGCAGCGTTGCTCCACAGGGGACAGATACGCAGTATTTT	CSVAPQGTDTQYF
TRBD2	TRBV13	.	TRBJ2-1	TGTGCCAGCAGACCAGCGGGAGATGAGCAGTTCTTC	CASRPAGDEQFF
TRBD1	TRBV4-2	.	TRBJ2-2	TGTGCCAGCAGCCATTTGCCGGGACAGGGCCTCACCGGGGAGCTGTTTTTT	CASSHLPGQGLTGELFF
TRBD2	TRBV4-2	many	TRBJ2-1	TGTGCCAGCAGCGACCCGGGACTAGCGGGAGACAATGAGCAGTTCTTC	CASSDPGLAGDNEQFF
.	TRBV6-2/TRBV6-3	many	TRBJ2-7	TGTGCCAGCATCGAAGGACAGACGGGATTCGAGCAGTACTTC	CASIEGQTGFEQYF
.	TRBV5-1	.	TRBJ2-7	TGCGCCAGCACCCTGGGGGCTCAGACCTACGAGCAGTACTTC	CASTLGAQTYEQYF